This TCR beta chain was found in a study of blood T cell repertoires in COVID-19. Background on the study: Samples of COVID-19 (acute and convalescent) were obtained from the United States, Italy and Spain. PBMCs, B-cell-depleted T cells, or T cells provided the cDNA or gDNA that made up the material.

As handled by the study authors: By means of reference gene primer amplification, nucleated cell counts were estimated. Generated by immunoSEQ multiplex PCR, the TCRdb table keeps only in-frame clones and is missing some. That table is the source of V, J and clone size, and D and trimming were worked out from the DNA. The sample contains hundreds of thousands of clones, about nine tenths of which appear only once. V lost 6 bases, J lost 4 bases, and 8 bases stayed unmatched. CDR1 is MDHEN and CDR2 is SYDVKM in the germline V gene. There are 16 residues in the CDR3. The sequence was collected from a woman between 25 and 40 years old with COVID-19, enrolled during active disease. Sequenced: peripheral blood. V gene TRBV28 combines with J gene TRBJ2-3; 12 bases map to TRBD2. This CDR3 is CASSHGLAGFPDTQYF. CDR3 in DNA: TGTGCCAGCAGCCACGGACTAGCGGGGTTCCCAGATACGCAGTATTTT.